This T cell receptor (beta chain) comes out of a study of OX40 agonist ivuxolimab in advanced cancers. Study observations and caveats: People who partly responded at 0.1-3.0 mg/kg had some of the least clonal expansion seen.

With respect to this clone: Its antigen is as yet unknown.

The table came from immunoSEQ multiplex PCR; TCRdb's copy has only in-frame clones and leaves some out. The profile shows tens of thousands of clones, approximately 94% of them singletons. Patients were ineligible given autoimmune disease history or systemic immunosuppression. The J segment lost 2 bases and the V segment lost 4 bases, leaving 1 base of the junction unmatched. Germline CDR1 and CDR2: MNHEY and SMNVEV (reference sequence). The CDR3 runs 13 residues. The chain carries TRBV27 and TRBJ1-2, with TRBD1 matching over 7 bases. This TCR came from an adult with an advanced solid tumor such as melanoma, head and neck, liver or kidney cancer. Specimen: CD4+ or CD8+ T cells sorted from blood, collected in a trial of the OX40 agonist ivuxolimab. The CDR3 here is CASSWGQNYGYTF. The CDR3 nucleotides are TGTGCCAGCAGTTGGGGACAGAACTATGGCTACACCTTC.